The 12 T cell receptor beta chains reported below all come from one sample, sequenced in a study of blood T cells in healthy people across ages. The use of a sample-barcoded 5' primer and a J-beta primer mix characterized a second PCR of about 7 to 12 cycles. TCRdb re-called the 5' RACE reads through MiXCR, storing one row per CDR3 protein. The table has approximately 600,000 distinct CDR3 sequences, approximately 59% seen once; the top ten hold 30% to 40%. Sequences were obtained from blood. Receptor source: a man aged 55-75 years in good health.

This chain joins TRBV7-2 and TRBJ1-1; D not certain. Germline V gives CDR1 SGHTA, CDR2 FQGNSA. V lost 0 bases and J lost 3, with 5 bases in between. This CDR3 has 13 residues. CDR3 amino acids: CASSLASYTEAFF. CDR3 coding DNA: TGTGCCAGCAGCTTAGCCAGCTACACTGAAGCTTTCTTT.

The table lists this clonotype with a count of one. The chain recombines TRBV10-3 with TRBJ2-3, with D possibly matching TRBD2 (6 bases). In germline, CDR1 is ENHRY, CDR2 SYGVKD. CDR3 length equals 15 residues. The V end was cut by 7 bases, the J end by 4 bases, with 18 bases between. The CDR3 DNA sequence: TGTGCCATCAAGGTCGGGCGGGGTGAATCAGATACGCAGTATTTT. Its protein is CAIKVGRGESDTQYF.

V and J are TRBV6-2 or TRBV6-3 and TRBJ2-3; 10 bases match TRBD1. V lost 7 bases to trimming and J lost 3 bases; unmatched junction nucleotides: 4. In germline, CDR1 is MNHEY, CDR2 SVGEGT. The CDR3 is made up of 14 amino acids. The CDR3: CASNLGQGTDTQYF. The CDR3 coding sequence is TGTGCCAGCAACCTGGGACAGGGGACAGATACGCAGTATTTT.

This chain joins TRBV12-3 or TRBV12-4 and TRBJ2-1; perhaps TRBD2 as D (5 bases). Trimming took off 2 bases at V and 1 base at J, with 9 bases between the two ends. This CDR3 has 15 residues. The CDR3 loop is CASSLTGGSYNEQFF. CDR3 bases: TGTGCCAGCAGTTTAACTGGCGGGTCCTACAATGAGCAGTTCTTC.

This clonotype was detected a few times. V and J are TRBV29-1 and TRBJ2-5, with TRBD1 as a possible D gene (5 bases). Germline V lookup: CDR1 SQVTM, CDR2 ANQGSEA. The germline V and J ends were trimmed by 2 bases and 4 bases, with 8 bases remaining between them. CDR3 size: 12 residues. This CDR3 is CSVELGLETQYF. The CDR3, as DNA: TGCAGCGTTGAATTGGGGCTAGAGACCCAGTACTTC.

The rearrangement joins TRBV25-1 to TRBJ1-4, with a weak D call TRBD1 (6 bases). Trimming left V 8 bases short and J 6 bases short, with 22 bases between. This CDR3 is 16 amino acids long. Germline values: CDR1 MGHDK, CDR2 SYGVNS. The CDR3, as DNA: TGTGCCAGCGCCAACCTAAGGGGGGAACATCATGAAAAACTGTTTTTT. The encoded protein is CASANLRGEHHEKLFF.

This clonotype has just a few counts. The chain joins TRBV12-5 to TRBJ2-3, with 15 bases fitting TRBD2. This CDR3 has 14 residues. V was pared by 6 bases and J by 9 bases, with 4 bases of the junction left unmatched. Germline V CDR1 and CDR2: LGHNT, FRNRAP. CDR3 region: CASGPGLAGGTQYF. CDR3 nucleotides: TGTGCTAGTGGCCCCGGACTAGCGGGGGGGACGCAGTATTTT.

Many counts were recorded for this clonotype. J is TRBJ2-7 and V is TRBV3-1, with 7 positions matching TRBD1. The CDR3 totals 13 residues. V was pared by 4 bases and J by 1 base, with 1 base of the junction left unmatched. Looked up from germline, CDR1 is LGHDT and CDR2 is YNNKEL (reference sequence). The CDR3 loop is CASSRGQSYEQYF. The DNA for the CDR3 is TGTGCCAGCAGCCGGGGACAGTCCTACGAGCAGTACTTC.

The genes are TRBV12-3 or TRBV12-4 and TRBJ2-3; 10 bases line up with TRBD2. With V trimmed by 4 bases and J by 6 bases, 4 bases remained unmatched. The CDR3 is made up of 14 amino acids. This CDR3 reads CASSSSGGGDTQYF. The CDR3 nucleotides are TGTGCCAGCAGTTCTAGCGGGGGCGGGGATACGCAGTATTTT.

Here the CDR3 reads CASSLGAGEGDEQYF. The CDR3 DNA sequence: TGCGCCAGCAGCTTGGGGGCAGGGGAGGGAGACGAGCAGTACTTC. V is TRBV5-1 and J is TRBJ2-7; D is possibly TRBD2 (7 bases). This CDR3 region has 15 residues. CDR1 is SGHRS and CDR2 is YFSETQ in the germline V gene. V dropped 0 bases and J dropped 5 bases, with 15 bases sitting between them.

This sequence joins TRBV6-5 and TRBJ2-5; 8 nucleotides match TRBD2. The V gene's germline CDR1 is MNHEY and CDR2 SVGAGI. CDR3 size: 16 residues. The trim removed 1 base at V and 4 bases at J, leaving 8 bases unmatched. DNA of the CDR3: TGTGCCAGCAGTTACTTAGCGGGGTGGACCGGAGAGACCCAGTACTTC. Amino acid sequence: CASSYLAGWTGETQYF.

This clonotype has ten or more counts. The chain couples TRBV21-1 to TRBJ2-7; the DNA was not compared with TRBD1, the D call given in the table. TRBV21-1 represents a pseudogene. CDR3 length: 17 residues. The CDR3 here is CASSKALSTGGPYEQYF. CDR3 nucleotides: TGTGCCAGCAGCAAAGCGCTATCGACAGGGGGCCCTTACGAGCAGTACTTC.